This T cell receptor (beta chain) was identified during a study of spatial heterogeneity in lung cancer. Study-wide background: Sequences of the beta chain were consistently detected in greater numbers than alpha-chain sequences.

The table lists this clonotype with a few counts. Specified time point: sample taken at primary tumor resection. Extraction of whole RNA from tumor, nontumor lung or frozen PBMC preceded unsorted sequencing. Donors were roughly 70 untreated early-stage non-small cell lung cancer patients. Germline CDR1 reads SGHAT; CDR2 reads FQNNGV. The CDR3 is made up of 16 amino acids. V lost 1 base to trimming and J lost 3 bases, with 12 bases between them. Each CDR3 protein gets one entry after TCRdb re-called the 5' RACE reads with MiXCR. The table lists some 1,600 distinct CDR3 sequences, approximately 7.8% of them singletons.

The chain carries TRBV11-2 and TRBJ2-2, with D perhaps assigned TRBD1 or TRBD2 (5 bases each). Sequencing used normal lung tissue next to the tumor, obtained at surgery. The sequence derives from a female donor with early-stage non-small cell lung cancer. The CDR3 nucleotides read TGTGCCAGCAGCTTAGTATTCTGGGGGTACACCGGGGAGCTGTTTTTT. Amino acids: CASSLVFWGYTGELFF.